The T cell receptor beta chain under discussion was sequenced for a study of cytomegalovirus exposure and HLA in healthy donors. PCR involved 60 Vbeta and 13 Jbeta primers. As processed by the authors: Some 9.9 million of some 80 million unique TCR beta chains were shared, per a later count. The protocol was immunoSEQ multiplex PCR, while the TCRdb copy is restricted to in-frame clones and leaves out a portion. D and trimming come from the DNA, and the V and J calls and clone size come from that table. The table has 170,000 or so clones, 80% seen once. Germline CDR1 is MNHEY and CDR2 is SMNVEV (reference sequence). The V end was cut by 2 bases, the J end by 3 bases, with 12 bases between. The CDR3 covers 15 residues.

The receptor comes from a boy aged 10-17 years in good health and CMV-seronegative. V gene TRBV27 combines with J gene TRBJ2-3; a weak D match, TRBD2 (5 bases). Material for sequencing was PBMCs. CDR3: CASSLIPRGTDTQYF. CDR3 nucleotide sequence: TGTGCCAGCAGTTTAATCCCGCGAGGGACAGATACGCAGTATTTT.